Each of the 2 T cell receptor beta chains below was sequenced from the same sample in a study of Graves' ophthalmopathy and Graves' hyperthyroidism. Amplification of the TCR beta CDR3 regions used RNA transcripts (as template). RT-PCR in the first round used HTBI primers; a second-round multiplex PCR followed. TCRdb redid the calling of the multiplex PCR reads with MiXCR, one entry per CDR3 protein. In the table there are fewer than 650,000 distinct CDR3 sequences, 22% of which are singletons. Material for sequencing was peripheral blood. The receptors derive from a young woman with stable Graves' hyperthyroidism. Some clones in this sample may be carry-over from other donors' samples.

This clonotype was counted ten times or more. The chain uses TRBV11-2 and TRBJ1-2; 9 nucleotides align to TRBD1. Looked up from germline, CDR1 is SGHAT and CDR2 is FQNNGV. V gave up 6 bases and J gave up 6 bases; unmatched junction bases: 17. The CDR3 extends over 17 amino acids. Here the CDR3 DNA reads TGTGCCAGCAGTCACGAGGGTGGGACAGGGATCTCCCATGGCTACACCTTC. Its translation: CASSHEGGTGISHGYTF.

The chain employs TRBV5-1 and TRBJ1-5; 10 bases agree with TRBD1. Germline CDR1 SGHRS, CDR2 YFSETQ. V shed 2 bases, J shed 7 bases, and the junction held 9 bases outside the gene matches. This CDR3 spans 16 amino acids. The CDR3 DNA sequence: TGCGCCAGCAGCTTAGAACCGGGACAGGGGACACAGCCCCAGCATTTT. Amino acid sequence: CASSLEPGQGTQPQHF.